Listed below are T cell receptor beta chains from one sample, sequenced in a study of cytomegalovirus exposure and HLA in healthy donors. Clones were read by immunoSEQ multiplex PCR, and TCRdb kept only the in-frame ones, dropping some. The sample carries about 130,000 clones, more than 65% recorded once. The source material was PBMCs. These receptors came from a man aged 45-65 years in good health and CMV-seronegative. Both conserved end residues are part of each CDR3. The order of the fields is V gene, clone size, D gene, J gene, CDR3 DNA, CDR3 protein. A D gene is named only where the DNA matches it firmly. Not all rows give a size; the values are once, few, many and, for expanded clones, a class.

>TRBV19|-|TRBD1|TRBJ2-7
TGTGCCAGTAGTCCCAAGGACAGGGGCACCTACGAGCAGTACTTC
CASSPKDRGTYEQYF
>TRBV29-1|-|-|TRBJ2-1
TGCAGCGCCGGTAGCGGTCCCAATGAGCAGTTCTTC
CSAGSGPNEQFF
>TRBV25-1|-|-|TRBJ1-1
TGTGCCAGCAGTGTCGCTAGGGGCACTGAAGCTTTCTTT
CASSVARGTEAFF
>TRBV4-3|-|TRBD1|TRBJ2-1
TGCGCCAGCAGCCTGGGACAGGGGGTGAGGAATGAGCAGTTCTTC
CASSLGQGVRNEQFF
>TRBV2|-|-|TRBJ1-5
TGTGCCAGCATCAAGGACTCCGGCCAGCCCCAGCATTTT
CASIKDSGQPQHF
>TRBV19|-|TRBD1|TRBJ1-5
TGTGCCAGTAGCCAGGGGGGCAGACCCAATCAGCCCCAGCATTTT
CASSQGGRPNQPQHF
>TRBV5-1|-|TRBD2|TRBJ2-3
TGCGCCAGCAGCCCACCCTTGCTAGCGGGGGGTGCAGATACGCAGTATTTT
CASSPPLLAGGADTQYF
>TRBV18|-|-|TRBJ1-1
TGTGCCAGCTCACCCTATGGGGCGGGAGCGGACACTGAAGCTTTCTTT
CASSPYGAGADTEAFF
>TRBV30|-|-|TRBJ2-3
TGTGCCTGGAACCCCTTTGGAGGGGTATATACGCAGTATTTT
CAWNPFGGVYTQYF
>TRBV7-9|once|TRBD1|TRBJ2-6
TGTGCCAGCAGCTTAAGACAGGGGGCCTTTCACTCTGGGGCCAACGTCCTGACTTTC
CASSLRQGAFHSGANVLTF
>TRBV5-4|-|TRBD1|TRBJ2-1
TGTGCCAGCAGCCCACCAGCCGGGACAGGGGTAGGAGAGCAGTTCTTC
CASSPPAGTGVGEQFF
>TRBV7-7|-|TRBD2|TRBJ2-1
TGTGCTAGCAGCTCCCTTAGCGGGGGGAACAATGAGCAGTTCTTC
CASSSLSGGNNEQFF